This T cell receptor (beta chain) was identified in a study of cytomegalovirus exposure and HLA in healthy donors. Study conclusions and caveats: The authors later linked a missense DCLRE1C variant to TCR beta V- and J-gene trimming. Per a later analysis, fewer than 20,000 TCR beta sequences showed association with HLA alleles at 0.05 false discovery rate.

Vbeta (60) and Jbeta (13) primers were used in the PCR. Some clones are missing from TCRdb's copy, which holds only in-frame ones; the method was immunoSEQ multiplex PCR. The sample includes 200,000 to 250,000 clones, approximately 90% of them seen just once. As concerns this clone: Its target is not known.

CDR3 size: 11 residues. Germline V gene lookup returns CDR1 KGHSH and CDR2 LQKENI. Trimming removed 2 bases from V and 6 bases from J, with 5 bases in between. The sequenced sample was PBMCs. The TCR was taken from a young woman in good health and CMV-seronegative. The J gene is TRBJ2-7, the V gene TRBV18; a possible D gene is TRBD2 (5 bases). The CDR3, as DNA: TGTGCCAGCTCACCAGGGAGCGAGCAGTACTTC. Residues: CASSPGSEQYF. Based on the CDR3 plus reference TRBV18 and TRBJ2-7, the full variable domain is NAGVMQNPRHLVRRRGQEARLRCSPMKGHSHVYWYRQLPEEGLKFMVYLQKENIIDESGMPKERFSAEFPKEGPSILRIQQVVRGDSAAYFCASSPGSEQYFGPGTRLTVT.